This T cell receptor (beta chain) was found in a study of tumor-infiltrating lymphocytes in primary liver carcinoma. Study at large: Tumor staging was T1-T3 N0M0; sizes spanned roughly 4.2 to 10 cm across.

DNA and RNA were both co-extracted from 20-30 mg of bulk tissue that had not been sorted. For each tumor, five separate regions were sampled. The CDR3 is 16 residues long. Germline values: CDR1 SGHAT, CDR2 FQNNGV. Whole-study results and caveats: Against blood, tumors held a significantly higher top-250-clone fraction (p = 0.039). Only about 7-24% of top clones showed up in all five tumor regions.

Production of TCR beta cDNA used around 460 ng total RNA together with a constant-region primer. What produced the TCR beta libraries was three nested multiplex PCR rounds using slightly modified ARM-PCR. Use of TRBV1-TRBV30 forward primers with a C-beta reverse primer characterized the first two PCR rounds, which lasted 10 cycles each. A single record per CDR3 protein comes from TCRdb applying MiXCR to the multiplex PCR reads. The data contain about 200,000 distinct CDR3 sequences, about 85% of them singletons. A note on this clonotype: No antigen is known for it. At one boundary the junction diverges from the germline segment, which might be a read error.

Sequenced sample: tumor tissue from primary liver carcinoma. The chain employs TRBV11-2 and TRBJ2-2, with D perhaps assigned TRBD1 or TRBD2 (6 bases each). This clonotype originated in a man aged 35 to 55 with primary liver carcinoma and hepatitis B virus infection. The CDR3 sequence: CASSTRTATNTGEVFF. The CDR3 DNA reads TGTGCAAGCAGCACCCGGACAGCTACGAACACCGGGGAGGTGTTTTTT. The full variable domain, rest sourced from reference TRBV11-2 and TRBJ2-2, is EAGVAQSPRYKIIEKRQSVAFWCNPISGHATLYWYQQILGQGPKLLIQFQNNGVVDDSQLPKDRFSAERLKGVDSTLKIQPAKLEDSAVYLCASSTRTATNTGEVFFGEGSRLTVL.